This T cell receptor (beta chain) emerged from a study of blood T cell repertoires in COVID-19. The overall study: Some COVID-19 samples were acute and others convalescent; all came from the United States, Italy and Spain. PBMCs, B-cell-depleted T cells, or T cells provided the cDNA or gDNA that made up the material.

Deletions cut 0 bases from V and 1 base from J, with 10 bases between. The CDR3 is 16 residues long. The V gene's germline CDR1 is LGHDT and CDR2 YNNKEL (reference sequence). Original processing notes: It was from reference gene primer amplification that nucleated cell counts were estimated. Only in-frame clones appear in the TCRdb table, and some are missing; sequencing was by immunoSEQ multiplex PCR. The V and J calls and clone size were taken over from that table, and D and trimming were inferred from the DNA. The top ten hold approximately 1.3% of the sample, which has approximately 110,000 clones, more than 75% seen once.

The specimen was peripheral blood. The clonotype originates from a man aged 35-49 years with acute or convalescent COVID-19. The chain employs TRBV3-1 (or the pseudogene TRBV3-2) and TRBJ1-5; D is unresolved. CDR3 sequence: CASSQDTGRSNQPQHF. The CDR3 DNA reads TGTGCCAGCAGCCAAGATACGGGTCGAAGCAATCAGCCCCAGCATTTT.